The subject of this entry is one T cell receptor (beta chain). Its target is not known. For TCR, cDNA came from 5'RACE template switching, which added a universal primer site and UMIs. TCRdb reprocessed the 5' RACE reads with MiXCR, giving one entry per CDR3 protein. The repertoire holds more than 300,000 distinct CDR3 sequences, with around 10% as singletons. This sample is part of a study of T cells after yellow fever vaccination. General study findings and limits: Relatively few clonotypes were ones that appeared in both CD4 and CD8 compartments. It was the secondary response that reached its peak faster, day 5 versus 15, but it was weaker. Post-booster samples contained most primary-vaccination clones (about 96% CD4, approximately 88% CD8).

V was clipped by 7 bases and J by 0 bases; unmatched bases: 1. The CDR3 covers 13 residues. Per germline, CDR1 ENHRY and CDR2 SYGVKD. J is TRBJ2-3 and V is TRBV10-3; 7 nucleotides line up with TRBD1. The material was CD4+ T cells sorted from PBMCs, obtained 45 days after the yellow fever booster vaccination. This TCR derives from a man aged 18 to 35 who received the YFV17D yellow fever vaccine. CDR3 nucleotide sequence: TGTGCCATCATGGGACAGAGCACAGATACGCAGTATTTT. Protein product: CAIMGQSTDTQYF.